This T cell receptor (beta chain) was sequenced during a study of T cells in Graves' hyperthyroidism and ophthalmopathy. General study points: The model predicted ophthalmopathy a median around 6 months before onset. Peripheral blood also featured most of the thyroid clonotypes expanded above 0.001.

This clonotype was seen a few times. Its antigen remains unknown. RNA transcripts were the template for amplifying TCR beta CDR3 regions. The primer set for the first-round RT-PCR of the TCR CDR3 was HTBI. MiXCR, run by TCRdb on the multiplex PCR reads, gives a single entry per CDR3 protein. The sample records fewer than 750,000 distinct CDR3 sequences, 13% to 15% being singletons. The study included ophthalmopathy patients with Clinical Activity Score at least 3, NOSPECS grade at least 4 and duration under 3 months. For the diagnoses, clinical symptoms, serum thyroxine and TRAb, thyroid ultrasound and orbital computed tomography were used. V shed 10 bases and J 5 bases; nucleotides not matched to a gene: 12. Germline loops: CDR1 MNHNS, CDR2 SASEGT. The CDR3 is 15 amino acids.

The receptor was isolated from a woman in her forties or fifties with Graves' ophthalmopathy. This sequence joins TRBV6-1 and TRBJ1-5; 9 bases are shared with TRBD1. The specimen sequenced was blood. CDR3 in amino acids: CATETTGGAYQPQHF. The DNA of the CDR3 is TGTGCCACCGAAACAACAGGGGGCGCATATCAGCCCCAGCATTTT.